Each of the 29 T cell receptor beta chains below was sequenced from the same sample in a study of identical twins (dated by TCRdb to 2016 to 2017). Library creation used 5' RACE. Reads for this sample came from an Illumina HiSeq 2000. The public reads were quality trimmed at Q25 with fastp and then assembled into clones with MiXCR by TCRdb, keeping productive beta chains. Rows are combined by CDR3 protein, so each entry shows the most common genes and DNA. In all, the sample holds around 250,000 distinct CDR3 sequences, and 12% of those were seen once. Together, the top ten hold about 4% of the sample. In addition, the sample was reused for a study of yellow fever vaccine responses in identical twins.

The sequenced sample was memory (CD45RO+) T cells sorted from blood. What this sample's cell subset or site label stands for: CD45RO+ enriched T cells. The receptors shown here come from a young woman in good health.

J is TRBJ2-2 and V is TRBV20-1; the D gene is possibly TRBD1 (6 bases). This CDR3 is built from 15 residues. Germline V gives CDR1 DFQATT, CDR2 SNEGSKA (reference sequence). Between the trimmed V and J ends, which lost 4 bases and 3 bases, there was a span of 15 bases. The CDR3 region has the DNA TGCAGTGCTACCACAGGGAAAGGGGACACCGGGGAGCTGTTTTTT. It is translated as CSATTGKGDTGELFF.

J is TRBJ2-1 and V is TRBV24-1, with 11 bases lining up with TRBD2. Germline trimming cut 0 bases from V and 4 bases from J; bases unmatched to any gene: 1. Germline CDR1 KGHDR, CDR2 SFDVKD. This CDR3 is built from 16 residues. The CDR3 region is CATSDLLAGGYNEQFF. DNA of the CDR3: TGTGCCACCAGTGATTTGCTAGCGGGAGGTTACAATGAGCAGTTCTTC.

V usage is TRBV20-1 and J usage is TRBJ2-1, with a possible D match to TRBD1 (6 bases). Germline CDR1 is DFQATT and CDR2 is SNEGSKA (reference sequence). This CDR3 has 13 amino acids. Trimming cost V 7 bases and J 8 bases, with 18 bases left between them. CDR3 region: CSVPGAKRDEQFF. The DNA of the CDR3 is TGCAGTGTCCCAGGGGCCAAACGGGATGAGCAGTTCTTC.

This clonotype came up many times. The chain carries TRBV2 and TRBJ2-2; 11 bases are shared with TRBD2. There are 14 residues in the CDR3. Losses at the gene ends were 4 bases for V and 8 bases for J; bases not matched to a gene: 3. Per germline, CDR1 SNHLY and CDR2 FYNNEI. The CDR3 protein is CASSGLAGLGELFF. For the CDR3, the DNA is TGTGCCAGCAGTGGACTAGCGGGACTTGGGGAGCTGTTTTTT.

This clonotype was recorded a few times. The chain recombines TRBV7-2 with TRBJ2-7, with 10 bases matching TRBD1. The germline V gene encodes CDR1 SGHTA and CDR2 FQGNSA. The junction had 4 bases not matched to a gene; V was cut back by 2 bases and J by 3 bases. The CDR3 is 15 amino acids. Here the CDR3 reads CASSLMGQGRYEQYF. The CDR3 bases are TGTGCCAGCAGCTTAATGGGACAGGGGCGCTACGAGCAGTACTTC.

This clonotype was recorded at least ten times. V gene TRBV5-1 combines with J gene TRBJ1-4; D is perhaps TRBD1 (6 bases). The germline gives CDR1 SGHRS, CDR2 YFSETQ. V lost 4 bases to trimming and J lost 13 bases, with 17 bases between them. The CDR3 has 13 residues. CDR3 nucleotide sequence: TGCGCCAGCAGCGGGGGGACATCCGGGGGACTGTTTTTT. Translating it yields CASSGGTSGGLFF.

The V gene is TRBV20-1, the J gene TRBJ2-5; TRBD2 matches 8 bases. Germline CDR1 DFQATT, CDR2 SNEGSKA (reference sequence). The CDR3 length is 12 residues. V shed 5 bases and J 4 bases; nucleotides not matched to a gene: 3. CDR3 protein: CSAPGGGETQYF. DNA of the CDR3: TGCAGTGCTCCGGGGGGGGGAGAGACCCAGTACTTC.

The V and J genes are TRBV6-1 and TRBJ2-3; the D is unclear. V shed 1 base and J shed 1 base, with 9 bases lying between them. Germline lookup yields CDR1 MNHNS and CDR2 SASEGT. The CDR3 has 15 amino acids. In DNA form, the CDR3 reads TGTGCCAGCAGTGAAGGTCGGCTACGCACAGATACGCAGTATTTT. Amino acids: CASSEGRLRTDTQYF.

This chain connects TRBV3-1 to TRBJ2-1; D unresolved. Trimming shortened V by 4 bases and J by 6 bases, and 16 bases separated the two germline ends. The V gene's germline CDR1 is LGHDT and CDR2 YNNKEL (reference sequence). This CDR3 is 15 amino acids long. In DNA form, the CDR3 reads TGTGCCAGCAGCCCCCGGGTTTCACCAGGCAATGAGCAGTTCTTC. This sequence encodes CASSPRVSPGNEQFF.

Many counts were recorded for this clonotype. The chain is built from TRBV6-2 or TRBV6-3 and TRBJ1-2; 7 nucleotides agree with TRBD1. CDR3 length equals 13 residues. The V segment lost 2 bases and the J segment 8 bases; nucleotides outside the gene matches: 5. Germline lookup yields CDR1 MNHEY and CDR2 SVGEGT. This CDR3 reads CASSYRGLDGYTF. The CDR3 DNA reads TGTGCCAGCAGTTACAGGGGGCTGGACGGCTACACCTTC.

The CDR3 DNA reads TGTGCCAGCAGCAAAGGAGCAAGCAATCAGCCCCAGCATTTT. Translating it yields CASSKGASNQPQHF. This sequence joins TRBV3-1 and TRBJ1-5; D unclear. Trimming took 5 bases from V and 1 from J, leaving 9 bases between them. CDR3 length: 14 residues. CDR1 LGHDT and CDR2 YNNKEL come from the germline V gene (reference sequence).

The chain links TRBV29-1 to TRBJ2-7; 11 bases are shared with TRBD2. Trimming took 6 bases from V and 3 from J; bases not matched to a gene: 16. This CDR3 is built from 17 residues. Per germline, CDR1 SQVTM and CDR2 ANQGSEA. The CDR3 region has the DNA TGCAGCGTAAGTGGTGGACTAGCGGGTAAAACGGGCTACGAGCAGTACTTC. As protein: CSVSGGLAGKTGYEQYF.

Only a few counts were recorded for this clonotype. The CDR3 region is CASSPTSPGGYTF. The DNA for the CDR3 is TGTGCCAGCAGCCCCACATCCCCTGGAGGCTACACCTTC. The chain carries TRBV7-9 and TRBJ1-2, with no clear D. CDR1 is SEHNR and CDR2 is FQNEAQ in the germline V gene (reference sequence). The CDR3 is 13 residues long. Trimming removed 5 bases from V and 8 bases from J, with 15 bases in between. Supplemented by reference TRBV7-9 and TRBJ1-2, the full variable domain reads DTGVSQNPRHKITKRGQNVTFRCDPISEHNRLYWYRQTLGQGPEFLTYFQNEAQLEKSRLLSDRFSAERPKGSFSTLEIQRTEQGDSAMYLCASSPTSPGGYTFGSGTRLTVV.

The chain uses TRBV10-3 and TRBJ2-1; D not certain. Trimming cost V 6 bases and J 5 bases, with 5 bases left between them. CDR1 is ENHRY and CDR2 is SYGVKD in the germline V gene. CDR3 size: 11 residues. The CDR3 DNA is TGTGCCATCAGCGTAGACAATGAGCAGTTCTTC. Its translation is CAISVDNEQFF.

This clonotype was recorded many times. J is TRBJ2-7 and V is TRBV6-2 or TRBV6-3; weak D call: TRBD2 (5 bases). V was cut by 6 bases and J by 1 base, with 10 bases left in between. There are 13 residues in the CDR3. Germline V gene sequence: CDR1 MNHEY, CDR2 SVGEGT. The DNA for the CDR3 is TGTGCCAGCAGAAGGACTGGATCCTACGAGCAGTACTTC. Protein product: CASRRTGSYEQYF.

This clonotype has more than one count but fewer than ten. The V and J genes are TRBV6-1 and TRBJ2-1; 8 nucleotides match TRBD2. V trimming: 5 bases; J trimming: 8 bases; junction bases outside the gene matches: 5. This CDR3 has 13 amino acids. From germline, CDR1 is MNHNS and CDR2 SASEGT. The CDR3 sequence is CASSPQREYEQFF. The CDR3 DNA reads as TGTGCCAGCAGTCCGCAGCGGGAGTATGAGCAGTTCTTC.

This chain joins TRBV4-1 and TRBJ1-6, with 7 bases lining up with TRBD1. CDR1 and CDR2 (germline): MGHRA, YSYEKL. The CDR3 sequence is 15 residues long. V was clipped by 3 bases and J by 8 bases; unmatched bases: 7. CDR3 region: CASSHVDRVDSPLHF. CDR3 nucleotides: TGCGCCAGCAGCCATGTCGACAGGGTAGATTCACCCCTCCACTTT.

This clonotype was seen a few times. The chain has TRBV20-1 and TRBJ2-4; 13 bases map to TRBD2. V shed 3 bases, J shed 8 bases, and the junction held 7 bases outside the gene matches. CDR3 length equals 15 residues. Germline lookup yields CDR1 DFQATT and CDR2 SNEGSKA (reference sequence). The CDR3 DNA reads as TGCAGTGCTAGCACTAGCGGGAGGGCCTTGGACATTCAGTACTTC. This codes for CSASTSGRALDIQYF.

V is TRBV5-1 and J is TRBJ2-5, with 13 positions matching TRBD2. The CDR3 has 16 residues. V shed 0 bases and J 5 bases; nucleotides not matched to a gene: 4. The germline CDR1 and CDR2 sequences are SGHRS and YFSETQ. CDR3 region: CASSLAGTSGMETQYF. The CDR3 DNA follows: TGCGCCAGCAGCTTGGCCGGGACTAGCGGGATGGAGACCCAGTACTTC.

The chain links TRBV12-3 or TRBV12-4 to TRBJ1-3; D remains unclear. Trimming stripped 7 bases from V and 0 bases from J, with 1 base between. The CDR3 totals 11 residues. CDR3 amino acids: CASNSGNTIYF. The CDR3 DNA is TGTGCCAGCAACTCTGGAAACACCATATATTTT.

This chain joins TRBV4-2 and TRBJ2-2; D possibly corresponds to TRBD1 (5 bases). Between the trimmed V and J ends, which lost 1 base and 4 bases, there was a span of 7 bases. From germline, CDR1 is LGHNA and CDR2 YNFKEQ. This CDR3 has 14 amino acids. The CDR3 loop reads CASSQGQITGELFF. In nucleotides, the CDR3 is TGTGCCAGCAGCCAAGGACAGATCACCGGGGAGCTGTTTTTT.

The rearrangement joins TRBV2 to TRBJ2-3, with TRBD2 matching over 11 bases. This CDR3 spans 17 amino acids. Germline CDR1 is SNHLY and CDR2 is FYNNEI. J lost 5 bases, V lost 0 bases, and 7 bases had no gene match. In DNA form, the CDR3 reads TGTGCCAGCAGTGAAGCGCTCGGACTAGCGGGTGAAGATACGCAGTATTTT. It specifies CASSEALGLAGEDTQYF.

The gene calls are TRBV9 and TRBJ2-5, with 7 bases identical to TRBD1. This CDR3 has 15 residues. After removal of 3 bases from V and 1 base from J, the junction contained 6 bases not matched to a gene. Germline V gives CDR1 SGDLS, CDR2 YYNGEE. The CDR3: CASSAKGTVQETQYF. The CDR3 bases are TGTGCCAGCAGCGCCAAAGGGACAGTCCAAGAGACCCAGTACTTC.

The chain's CDR3 is CASSEEGTDTQYF. The CDR3 DNA follows: TGCGCCAGCAGTGAAGAGGGCACAGATACGCAGTATTTT. The chain uses TRBV10-2 and TRBJ2-3, with D unclear. The CDR3 sequence is 13 residues long. Trimming left V 3 bases short and J 1 base short, with 5 bases between. In germline, CDR1 is WSHSY, CDR2 SAAADI.

The chain carries TRBV18 and TRBJ2-3, with 8 bases identical to TRBD1. Germline V gene data show CDR1 as KGHSH and CDR2 as LQKENI. The J segment lost 2 bases and the V segment lost 4 bases, leaving 8 bases of the junction unmatched. The length of the CDR3 is 16 residues. This CDR3 is CASSRYRTGNTDTQYF. In DNA, the CDR3 is TGTGCCAGCTCACGCTACCGGACAGGGAACACAGATACGCAGTATTTT.

Many counts were recorded for this clonotype. J is TRBJ2-3 and V is TRBV5-1, with a tentative D call TRBD1 (7 bases). V dropped 4 bases and J dropped 5 bases, with 17 bases sitting between them. The CDR3 loop spans 15 amino acids. CDR1 SGHRS and CDR2 YFSETQ come from the germline V gene. In DNA form, the CDR3 reads TGCGCCAGCAGCCCCTTCAGGGGGGCCGGAGATACGCAGTATTTT. Translating it yields CASSPFRGAGDTQYF.

This clonotype was recorded a few times. The chain is built from TRBV7-9 and TRBJ2-7, with TRBD2 matching 7 bases. J gave up 4 bases and V 2 bases, and 11 bases lay outside the gene matches. CDR3 length: 16 amino acids. Germline V gene data show CDR1 as SEHNR and CDR2 as FQNEAQ (reference sequence). DNA for the CDR3: TGTGCCAGCAGCTTACCGACAGCGGGAAAAACGTACGAGCAGTACTTC. Encoded protein: CASSLPTAGKTYEQYF.

The V gene is TRBV7-2, the J gene TRBJ2-7; D gene ambiguous. The CDR3 length is 15 residues. Germline loops: CDR1 SGHTA, CDR2 FQGNSA. The V end was cut by 1 base, the J end by 0 bases, with 10 bases between. The CDR3 region has the DNA TGTGCCAGCAGCTTAGGGTGGGATCCCTCCTACGAGCAGTACTTC. This sequence encodes CASSLGWDPSYEQYF.

This clonotype has ten or more counts. V is TRBV25-1 and J is TRBJ2-3; no clear D gene. CDR1 MGHDK and CDR2 SYGVNS come from the germline V gene. Trimming cost V 8 bases and J 4 bases, with 10 bases left between them. CDR3 length: 12 residues. The CDR3 bases are TGTGCCAGCCTAAGCTTGGCAGATACGCAGTATTTT. Protein: CASLSLADTQYF.